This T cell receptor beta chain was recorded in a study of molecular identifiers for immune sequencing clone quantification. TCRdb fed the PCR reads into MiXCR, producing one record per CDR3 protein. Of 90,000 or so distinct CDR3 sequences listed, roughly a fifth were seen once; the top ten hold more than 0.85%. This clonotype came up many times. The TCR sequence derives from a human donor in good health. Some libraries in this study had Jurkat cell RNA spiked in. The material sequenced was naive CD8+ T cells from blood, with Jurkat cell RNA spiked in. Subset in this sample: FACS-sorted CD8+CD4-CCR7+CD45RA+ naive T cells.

The CDR3 loop reads CASSSGLAGFGGNEQFF. Here the CDR3 DNA reads TGTGCCAGCAGTTCCGGACTAGCGGGTTTCGGAGGAAATGAGCAGTTCTTC. The genes are TRBV6-2 or TRBV6-3 and TRBJ2-1; the match to TRBD2 covers 11 bases. Looked up from germline, CDR1 is MNHEY and CDR2 is SVGEGT. The length of the CDR3 is 17 residues. Trimming at V came to 4 bases and at J to 7 bases, leaving 12 bases not matched to a gene.